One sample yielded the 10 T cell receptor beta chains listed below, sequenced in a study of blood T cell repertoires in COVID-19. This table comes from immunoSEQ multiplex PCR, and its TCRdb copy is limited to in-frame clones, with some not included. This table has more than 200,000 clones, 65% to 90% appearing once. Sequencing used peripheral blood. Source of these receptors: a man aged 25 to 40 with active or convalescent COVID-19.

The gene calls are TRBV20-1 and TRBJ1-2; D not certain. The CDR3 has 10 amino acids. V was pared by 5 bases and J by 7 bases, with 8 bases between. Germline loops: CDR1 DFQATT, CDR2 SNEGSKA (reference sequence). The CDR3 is CSASLGGYTF. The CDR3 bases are TGCAGTGCTTCTCTAGGTGGCTACACCTTC.

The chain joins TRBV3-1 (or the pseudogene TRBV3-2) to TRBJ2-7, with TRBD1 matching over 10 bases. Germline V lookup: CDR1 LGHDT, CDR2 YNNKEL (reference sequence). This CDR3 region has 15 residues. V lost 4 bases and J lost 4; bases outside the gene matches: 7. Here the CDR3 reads CASSPQWTGGYEQYF. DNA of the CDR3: TGTGCCAGCAGCCCACAATGGACAGGGGGTTACGAGCAGTACTTC.

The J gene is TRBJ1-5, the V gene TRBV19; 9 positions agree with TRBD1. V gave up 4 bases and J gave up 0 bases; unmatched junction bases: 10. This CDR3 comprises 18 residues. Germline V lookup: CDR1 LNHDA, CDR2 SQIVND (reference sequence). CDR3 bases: TGTGCCAGTAGTAGTACCGGGACAGGGCGCTATAGCAATCAGCCCCAGCATTTT. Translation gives CASSSTGTGRYSNQPQHF. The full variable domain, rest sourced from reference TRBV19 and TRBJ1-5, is DGGITQSPKYLFRKEGQNVTLSCEQNLNHDAMYWYRQDPGQGLRLIYYSQIVNDFQKGDIAEGYSVSREKKESFPLTVTSAQKNPTAFYLCASSSTGTGRYSNQPQHFGDGTRLSIL.

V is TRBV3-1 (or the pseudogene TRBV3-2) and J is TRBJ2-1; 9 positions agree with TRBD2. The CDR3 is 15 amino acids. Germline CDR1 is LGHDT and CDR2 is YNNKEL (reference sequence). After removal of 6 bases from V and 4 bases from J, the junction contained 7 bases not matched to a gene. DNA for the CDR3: TGTGCCAGCAGTCCCACGGCGGGGGGGTACAATGAGCAGTTCTTC. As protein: CASSPTAGGYNEQFF.

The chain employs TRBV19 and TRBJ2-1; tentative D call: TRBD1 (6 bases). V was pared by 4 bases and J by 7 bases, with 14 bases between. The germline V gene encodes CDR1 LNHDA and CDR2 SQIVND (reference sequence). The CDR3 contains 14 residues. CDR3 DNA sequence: TGTGCCAGTAGTAGTCAGGGGCTGGGAAATGAGCAGTTCTTC. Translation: CASSSQGLGNEQFF.

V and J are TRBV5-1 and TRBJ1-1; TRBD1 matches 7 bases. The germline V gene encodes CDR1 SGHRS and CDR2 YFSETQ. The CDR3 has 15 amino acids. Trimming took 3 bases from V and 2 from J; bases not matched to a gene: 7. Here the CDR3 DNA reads TGCGCCAGCAGCTCCCGACAGGGCCAAAACACTGAAGCTTTCTTT. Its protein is CASSSRQGQNTEAFF.

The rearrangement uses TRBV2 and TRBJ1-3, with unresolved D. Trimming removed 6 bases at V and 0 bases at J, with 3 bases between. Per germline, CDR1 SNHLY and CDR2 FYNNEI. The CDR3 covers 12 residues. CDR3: CASSLSGNTIYF. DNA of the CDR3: TGTGCCAGCAGCCTCTCTGGAAACACCATATATTTT.

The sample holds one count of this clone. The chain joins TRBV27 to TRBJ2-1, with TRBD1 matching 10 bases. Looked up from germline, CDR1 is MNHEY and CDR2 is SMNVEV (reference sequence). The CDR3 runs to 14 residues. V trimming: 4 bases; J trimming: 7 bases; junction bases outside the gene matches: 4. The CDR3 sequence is CASSYTGQGNEQFF. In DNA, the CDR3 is TGTGCCAGCAGTTACACGGGACAGGGGAATGAGCAGTTCTTC.

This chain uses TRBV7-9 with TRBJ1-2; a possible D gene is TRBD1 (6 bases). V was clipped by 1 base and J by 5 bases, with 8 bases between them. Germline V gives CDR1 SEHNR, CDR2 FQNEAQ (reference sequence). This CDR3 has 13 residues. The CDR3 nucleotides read TGTGCCAGCAGCTTAGGAGGGACATATGGCTACACCTTC. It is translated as CASSLGGTYGYTF.

The CDR3 DNA follows: TGTGCCAGCAGCGTAGCGGGTTCCTACGAGCAGTACTTC. Translation gives CASSVAGSYEQYF. The chain has TRBV9 and TRBJ2-7, with D unclear. V was pared by 0 bases and J by 1 base, with 5 bases between. There are 13 residues in the CDR3. CDR1 and CDR2 from the germline V gene are SGDLS and YYNGEE.